One sample yielded the 18 T cell receptor beta chains listed below, sequenced in a study of beta chain features in type 1 diabetes. Reverse transcription of all isolated RNA meant that expressed TCRB transcripts were sequenced. Clones were read by immunoSEQ multiplex PCR, and TCRdb kept only the in-frame ones, dropping some. The sample has about 620,000 clones, around a sixth seen once; the top ten hold around 0.1%. The sample comprised naive CD4+ T cells from blood. These receptors were taken from a man aged 18-30 years in good health.

This clone was observed a handful of times. The rearrangement links TRBV28 to TRBJ2-2; D not resolved. Trimming shortened V by 10 bases and J by 7 bases, and 10 bases separated the two germline ends. Germline assignment: CDR1 MDHEN and CDR2 SYDVKM. CDR3 length: 11 amino acids. This CDR3 is CATEALGELFF. CDR3 nucleotides: TGTGCCACCGAGGCACTCGGGGAGCTGTTTTTT.

The V gene is TRBV14, the J gene TRBJ2-2; either TRBD1 or TRBD2 may supply D (6 bases each). The length of the CDR3 is 15 residues. Trimming pared 0 bases from V and 6 bases from J, leaving 11 bases between. Germline V gene data show CDR1 as SGHDN and CDR2 as FVKESK. The CDR3 DNA is TGTGCCAGCAGCCAAGATTTCCGGGGGCCCGGGGAGCTGTTTTTT. Translated: CASSQDFRGPGELFF.

This clone has more than one count but fewer than ten. The chain carries TRBV5-1 and TRBJ1-1; the D is unclear. Germline CDR1 is SGHRS and CDR2 is YFSETQ. CDR3 length equals 14 residues. V lost 0 bases and J lost 1, with 7 bases in between. DNA of the CDR3: TGCGCCAGCAGCTTGGAGCGGACGAACACTGAAGCTTTCTTT. The encoded protein is CASSLERTNTEAFF.

This clone was found a few times. V is TRBV7-3 and J is TRBJ1-5; 9 bases are a match to TRBD1. The CDR3 consists of 15 residues. V was clipped by 5 bases and J by 1 base; unmatched bases: 3. Looked up from germline, CDR1 is SGHTA and CDR2 is FQGTGA. CDR3 sequence reads: CASSPDRGSNQPQHF. CDR3 DNA sequence: TGTGCCAGCAGCCCCGACAGGGGGAGCAATCAGCCCCAGCATTTT.

There are a few counts of this clone. The rearrangement uses TRBV5-1 and TRBJ2-7; D unresolved. Germline V gene data show CDR1 as SGHRS and CDR2 as YFSETQ. Deletions cut 2 bases from V and 7 bases from J, with 19 bases between. CDR3 length equals 15 residues. CDR3 protein: CASSFNMLPMMEQYF. The CDR3, as DNA: TGCGCCAGCAGCTTTAATATGTTACCCATGATGGAGCAGTACTTC.

In this sample, this clone turned up a few times. V gene TRBV5-4 combines with J gene TRBJ2-6, with TRBD2 matching over 8 bases. CDR1 is SGHNT, CDR2 YYREEE, per germline (reference sequence). Trimming at V came to 4 bases and at J to 0 bases, leaving 6 bases not matched to a gene. This CDR3 contains 17 residues. For the CDR3, the DNA is TGTGCCAGCAGCCCAGGACTAGCTCGCTCTGGGGCCAACGTCCTGACTTTC. Protein product: CASSPGLARSGANVLTF. Full variable domain (remainder filled in from reference TRBV5-4 and TRBJ2-6): ETGVTQSPTHLIKTRGQQVTLRCSSQSGHNTVSWYQQALGQGPQFIFQYYREEENGRGNFPPRFSGLQFPNYSSELNVNALELDDSALYLCASSPGLARSGANVLTFGAGSRLTVL.

In this sample, this clone turned up a few times. The V call is TRBV7-2, the J call TRBJ2-3; D is uncertain. The V gene's germline CDR1 is SGHTA and CDR2 FQGNSA. Trimming pared 6 bases from V and 4 bases from J, leaving 11 bases between. The CDR3 contains 13 residues. CDR3 amino acids: CASSRFSADTQYF. The DNA for the CDR3 is TGTGCCAGCAGTCGTTTCAGTGCAGATACGCAGTATTTT.

The chain couples TRBV4-1 to TRBJ2-1; 7 nucleotides align to TRBD1. Trimming cost V 2 bases and J 4 bases; bases outside gene matches: 8. The germline CDR1 and CDR2 sequences are MGHRA and YSYEKL. The CDR3 contains 16 residues. The CDR3 reads CASSQTGTVLYNEQFF. The CDR3 DNA reads as TGCGCCAGCAGCCAAACCGGGACAGTACTATACAATGAGCAGTTCTTC.

There are a few counts of this clone. The CDR3 sequence is CASSFGWGNQPQHF. The DNA of the CDR3 is TGTGCCAGCAGCTTTGGGTGGGGCAATCAGCCCCAGCATTTT. The chain is built from TRBV7-2 and TRBJ1-5, with D uncertain. The germline gives CDR1 SGHTA, CDR2 FQGNSA. This CDR3 has 14 residues. V was trimmed by 3 bases and J by 2 bases, leaving 8 bases between them.

The rearrangement links TRBV4-2 to TRBJ2-4, with TRBD2 matching 7 bases. Germline values: CDR1 LGHNA, CDR2 YNFKEQ. Trimming took 1 base from V and 6 from J; bases not matched to a gene: 9. The CDR3 runs 16 residues. The CDR3 DNA is TGTGCCAGCAGCCAAGCAGGACGGGGGGAACGAAACATTCAGTACTTC. This codes for CASSQAGRGERNIQYF.

This rearrangement joins TRBV4-3 to TRBJ2-5; maybe TRBD2 (6 bases). From germline, CDR1 is LGHNA and CDR2 YSLEER. The CDR3 extends over 15 amino acids. V gave up 1 base and J gave up 4 bases, with 13 bases separating them. The CDR3 sequence is CASSQVPTSRETQYF. DNA for the CDR3: TGCGCCAGCAGCCAAGTACCGACTAGTCGAGAGACCCAGTACTTC.

This clone was recorded a few times. This sequence joins TRBV5-1 and TRBJ2-1; 8 bases match TRBD1. Germline loops: CDR1 SGHRS, CDR2 YFSETQ. The length of the CDR3 is 14 residues. V was clipped by 1 base and J by 6 bases; unmatched bases: 3. As DNA, the CDR3 is TGCGCCAGCAGCTTGATCAGGGGGCCCAATGAGCAGTTCTTC. It is translated as CASSLIRGPNEQFF.

This clone was detected a few times. The V call is TRBV6-5, the J call TRBJ2-7; the D gene is possibly TRBD1 (5 bases). With 5 bases removed from V and 3 bases from J, the gap between germline ends came to 17 bases. The CDR3 covers 15 residues. Per the germline V gene, CDR1 is MNHEY and CDR2 is SVGAGI. The CDR3 nucleotides read TGTGCCAGCAGTCTCACCCAGGACATACTCTACGAGCAGTACTTC. Its translation: CASSLTQDILYEQYF.

This clone was detected a few times. The chain joins TRBV5-6 to TRBJ2-5; 15 bases map to TRBD2. The germline V gene has CDR1 SGHDT and CDR2 YYEEEE. V was pared by 4 bases and J by 4 bases, with 5 bases of the junction left unmatched. The CDR3 extends over 16 amino acids. Written as DNA, the CDR3 is TGTGCCAGCAGCAAGGGACTAGCGGGAGGTTCAGAGACCCAGTACTTC. It codes for CASSKGLAGGSETQYF.

The V gene is TRBV18, the J gene TRBJ2-3; D is uncertain. Trimming pared 2 bases from V and 10 bases from J, leaving 25 bases between. The CDR3 consists of 17 residues. Germline assignment: CDR1 KGHSH and CDR2 LQKENI. The CDR3 coding sequence is TGTGCCAGCTCACCATTTGGTATAGTGAACTCGCTCCCTGCGCAGTATTTT. Translated: CASSPFGIVNSLPAQYF. Full variable domain (outside the CDR3, taken from reference TRBV18 and TRBJ2-3): NAGVMQNPRHLVRRRGQEARLRCSPMKGHSHVYWYRQLPEEGLKFMVYLQKENIIDESGMPKERFSAEFPKEGPSILRIQQVVRGDSAAYFCASSPFGIVNSLPAQYFGPGTRLTVL.

The table lists this clone with a few counts. The chain uses TRBV30 and TRBJ1-2; 10 bases match TRBD1. V lost 3 bases to trimming and J lost 4 bases; unmatched junction nucleotides: 5. This CDR3 is 14 amino acids long. Germline V gives CDR1 GTSNPN, CDR2 SVGIG (reference sequence). CDR3 nucleotide sequence: TGTGCCTGGAGGAAGACAGGGGGCATCTATGGCTACACCTTC. It encodes CAWRKTGGIYGYTF.

The chain recombines TRBV9 with TRBJ1-2; 8 bases align to TRBD1. The CDR3 loop spans 15 amino acids. Looked up from germline, CDR1 is SGDLS and CDR2 is YYNGEE. Losses at the gene ends were 3 bases for V and 7 bases for J; bases not matched to a gene: 11. The CDR3 DNA is TGTGCCAGCAGCGGAGAATGGACAGGGAGGGGTGGCTACACCTTC. Its translation: CASSGEWTGRGGYTF.

This clone showed up just a few times. V and J are TRBV28 and TRBJ1-4; possibly TRBD1 for D (6 bases). V shed 7 bases and J shed 7 bases, with 10 bases lying between them. This CDR3 comprises 12 residues. CDR1 and CDR2 from the germline V gene are MDHEN and SYDVKM. The CDR3 bases are TGTGCCAGCACACAGGGAGCTGAAAAACTGTTTTTT. The encoded protein is CASTQGAEKLFF.